This T cell receptor (beta chain) was sequenced in a study of cytomegalovirus exposure and HLA in healthy donors (dated by TCRdb to about 2017). Study-wide context: An earlier analysis of a few hundred of the donors reported 276 Gb of sequence data and around 100 million unique TCR beta sequences obtained from some 200 million T cells. A later genetic analysis took genome-wide SNP genotypes for about three fifths of the roughly 670 donors and used that subset as a discovery cohort. The aim of the study was to test whether cataloging public T cell receptors could identify signatures of past pathogen exposure. Donor age, sex, ethnicity and CMV serostatus were collected together with the repertoire data. HLA typing included class I and class II loci at four-digit resolution. All discovery cohort repertoires had been generated using a single sequencing platform. A separate validation cohort of more than 100 different subjects was used in addition to the roughly 670-subject first cohort. Typing coverage differed by locus: A, B, C, DRB1 and DQB1 were typed in roughly 620-630 donors, DQA1 in approximately 520, DPA1 in 600 to 610, and DPB1 in 472. The study profiled the T cell repertoires of under 850 subjects by immunosequencing and related them to cytomegalovirus serostatus. Around 330 gigabases of sequencing data and around 85 million unique TCR sequences made up an early release that covered under 750 HLA-typed donors. The study combined high-throughput TCR immunosequencing, statistical association of individual TCRs with disease status, and machine learning to predict cytomegalovirus infection status. An earlier analysis of around 540 of the donors applied high-throughput TCR beta sequencing to assess whether each TCR beta V gene segment acted as functional or pseudogenic. The later analysis used no new phenotypic data to find candidate immune exposures, relying instead on TCR beta sequences and their occurrence across donors. A later analysis re-analyzed previously published TCR beta repertoires from roughly 600 donors and added high-resolution HLA genotyping to study TCR occurrence patterns. Roughly 5 DR-DQ haplotypes were handled as single units for association and clustering, since linkage in the cohort was strong. Of the 398 genotyped donors, less than 85% were placed in the genetic ancestry cluster associated with self-reported Caucasian donors. Among around 400 genotyped donors of the cohort, an average of about 240,000 unique TCR beta nucleotide sequences was sequenced per donor, of which roughly 18% were non-productive. The full study reports these points: A later analysis found that most CMV-associated TCR beta chains appeared HLA-restricted, with HLA associations seemingly driven largely by CMV exposure. Compared with the 666-donor mean, donors in an Asian-associated ancestry cluster had fewer N-insertions in productive TCRs, according to a later genetic analysis. A total of roughly 160 TCR beta chains were listed by the study as associated with cytomegalovirus. A further reported finding was that TCR beta sequences accurately predicted the HLA-A and HLA-B alleles for most subjects in the first cohort. According to the authors, the approach could potentially be generalized to other disease states and immunological phenotypes. A later genetic analysis associated a missense DCLRE1C variant with V-gene and J-gene trimming of TCR beta chains, and an independent cohort replicated the association. The classifier was reported to diagnose cytomegalovirus status with high specificity and sensitivity in both the original and validation cohorts. Most TCR sequences were observed very rarely across donors, whereas some public TCRs were present in many individuals. A cluster of highly shared sequence variants was judged likely to be a technical artifact of the sequencing pipeline. Broadly in line with IMGT annotations, most TCR beta V segments showed up in productive rearrangements about 87% or about 30% of the time in an earlier analysis of roughly 590 of the donors. Linkage disequilibrium might explain the correlated functional status among segregating V segments, but an unknown experimental factor could not be excluded. Only TCR beta chains were sequenced in this cohort, and the absence of alpha or paired-chain data limited detectable features. Compared with equally common non-associated chains, HLA-associated TCR beta chains in a later analysis were more clonally expanded and had lower generation probabilities. According to a later analysis, parvovirus B19, influenza, CMV and Epstein-Barr virus appeared linked to several top co-occurrence clusters. When HLA alleles, especially DR and DQ, strongly co-occurred, TCR associations were difficult to assign to individual alleles. A later analysis associated 15,000 or so TCR beta sequences with specific HLA alleles at a false discovery rate of 0.05. The earlier analysis of a few hundred of the donors excluded approximately 15 rarely observed V segments, including chromosome 9 orphons, because counts were too low. Roughly uniform sequencing depth across donors was assumed in presence/absence analyses, although this assumption may not hold. Some IMGT-functional V segments, including TRBV6-2 and TRBV6-3, could not be distinguished by the 87-base-pair reads and were therefore excluded. CMV serostatus was the only immune exposure information available for the cohort. According to a later analysis, TCR association rates differed among HLA loci, with DRB1 alleles showing the most associated TCRs and HLA-C alleles showing the fewest. Three of the identified cytomegalovirus-associated TCR beta chains were confirmed in vitro to be specific for cytomegalovirus antigens. Because HLA typing was missing for some donors at each locus, association tests included only the typed subset.

The cohort consisted of 650 to 850 healthy bone marrow donors. At the time of sampling, every cohort member was nominally healthy, though immune exposures that went unrecorded were likely present. The donor was CMV seronegative and belonged to the group of 350 or so seronegative cohort members. Each donor provided a peripheral blood sample, and peripheral blood mononuclear cells were used for TCR beta sequencing. The Qiagen DNeasy Blood Extraction Kit was used to extract genomic DNA from the blood cell samples. A distance of 15 bases separates the germline ends of V and J, which lose 5 bases and 4 bases respectively. Inclusive of the bounding cysteine and phenylalanine, the CDR3 is 14 residues long. The DNA shown is the 42-base CDR3, in frame from base 1. CDR1 and CDR2 are drawn from the germline V gene (reference sequence): MNHEY, SMNVEV. The sample holds a few counts of this clone. The antigen it recognizes is unknown. Within one base of it there is no much larger clone, and no base qualities were kept.

Preparation of the library involved the immunoSEQ multiplex PCR assay. For the multiplex PCR, a mixture combining 60 forward primers for TCR Vbeta segments and 13 reverse primers for TCR Jbeta segments was used. The CDR3 region of rearranged TCR beta genes was amplified from genomic DNA with a multiplex PCR assay. On the Illumina HiSeq System, the amplified TCR beta libraries were sequenced as 87-base-pair reads. The source study handled its data this way. In a later analysis, some 80 million unique TCR beta chains were counted across the 650 to 750 repertoires, and some 10 million of these chains were shared by at least two donors. A nearest-neighbor algorithm error-corrected the raw reads and collapsed the reads into unique sequences, merging closely related sequences to remove PCR and sequencing errors. To assign V, D and J gene segments, CDR3 sequences were aligned to IMGT reference sequences. For a sequence to be retained, a match of at least six nucleotides was required to both a V gene segment and a J gene segment. Rearrangements were called productive when the CDR3 lacked stop codons and stayed in frame with V and J; all others were non-productive. CDR3 was defined according to IMGT convention as the region running from the second conserved V-encoded cysteine to the conserved J-encoded phenylalanine. The earlier analysis of some 540 of the donors excluded any sequence lacking an unambiguous match to a single V gene segment. In an earlier analysis of more than 500 of the donors, a V segment was called functional when productive rearrangements were above 56.7%, and segregating when the standard deviation between donors exceeded 5%. A statistical classification framework was built for diagnosing cytomegalovirus status from the catalog of TCR beta chain sequences. A later analysis assigned V and J genes by comparing TCR nucleotide sequences with IMGT/GENE-DB human TR gene sequences. A later analysis assigned CDR3 sequences and most-parsimonious VDJ recombination scenarios with the TCRdist pipeline. In a later analysis, every TCR beta chain was defined by the combination of its CDR3 amino acid sequence and its V-gene family, and reads without a unique V-gene family were dropped. A later analysis removed 592 highly shared, low-generation-probability nucleotide sequences to deal with suspected cross-contamination and a sequencing artifact. In a later analysis, a clonal expansion index for each public chain was calculated from normalized within-repertoire ranks of inferred template counts. In a later analysis, generation probabilities were computed with a VDJ recombination model fitted to out-of-frame rearrangements, and the resulting probabilities were checked against IGoR. A later analysis scored TCR-TCR, TCR-HLA and TCR-CMV co-occurrence with hypergeometric tests, applying a repertoire-size bias correction to TCR pairs. In a later analysis, false discovery rates were estimated by permuting HLA or CMV assignments 20 times. In a later analysis, co-occurring TCRs were grouped with DBSCAN, and TCRdist sequence similarity was added when clustering was performed within HLA-allele-positive subsets. Repertoires with fewer than 30,000 or more than 120,000 public chains, plus five repertoires with anomalous nucleotide sharing, were excluded from co-occurrence clustering. The table comes from immuneACCESS by way of TCRdb, which keeps in-frame sequences with V and J called. Part of the clones is missing from these tables; in studies checked, under half for an unresolved V gene and the rest for unknown reasons. V and J calls and clone size come straight from that table; D and trimming were deduced from the DNA. This sample lists about 150,000 clones; 77% were detected once. The leading ten clones occupy about 4% of the sample.

The TCR was taken from a male donor in good health and CMV-seronegative. The V and J segments used are TRBV27 and TRBJ2-7; matching of 6 bases hints at TRBD1 as the D gene. Sequencing input: PBMCs. The CDR3 reads CASSPTGTMYEQYF. The sequenced DNA is TGTGCCAGCAGTCCCACGGGGACAATGTACGAGCAGTACTTC.